This note documents a single TCR beta chain sequence. The antigen is undetermined. Employing constant-segment primers, 5'RACE generated TCR alpha and TCR beta cDNA libraries bearing sample barcodes and UMIs. TCRdb re-analysed the 5' RACE reads in MiXCR, keeping a single row per CDR3 protein. The table includes about 500,000 distinct CDR3 sequences, over 20% detected once. The record originates from a study of T-cell memory formation after mild COVID-19. Study-wide background: Largely donor-specific sequence clusters came from two donors.

Whole-study findings and limits: A balance of CD4 and CD8 characterized clones contracting day 15 to 85, whereas later expanders leaned CD4+. Whether second-wave clones peaking at day 37 were SARS-CoV-2 specific went unconfirmed.

CDR3 length equals 13 residues. The V end lost 8 bases, the J end lost 8 bases, and 16 bases lay between the germline ends. The V gene's germline CDR1 is MNHNS and CDR2 SASEGT. What was sequenced was PBMCs or a T cell subset sorted from them (not recorded which). V gene TRBV6-1 combines with J gene TRBJ2-1, with D possibly called TRBD1 or TRBD2 (5 bases each). The receptor was derived from an adult woman who had mild COVID-19 (a few samples of this study predate the infection). Cell type and time point are not known. CDR3: CASWAVLGDEQFF. The CDR3 DNA follows: TGTGCCAGCTGGGCAGTCTTGGGGGATGAGCAGTTCTTC.